This is a list of T cell receptor beta chains from one sample in a study of chemoradiotherapy in HPV16-positive cancers. TCRdb's table, derived via immunoSEQ multiplex PCR, lists solely in-frame clones and lacks some. This table holds 20,000 or so clones, over 75% found once. Specimen: blood, collected from a patient who underwent chemoradiotherapy. These receptors came from a human donor with HPV-associated anogenital cancer. Both conserved end residues are part of each CDR3. The D gene is left open where the match is weak. Not all rows give a size; the values are once, few, many and, for expanded clones, a class.

>-|-|TRBV4-3|TRBJ2-7
TGCGCCAGCAGCAACGATGGCTCATCGGGTGAGCAGTACTTC
CASSNDGSSGEQYF
>-|few|TRBV14|TRBJ1-2
TGTGCCAGCAGCCAAGATCCGGGTCTGGTCTATGGCTACACCTTC
CASSQDPGLVYGYTF
>-|-|TRBV29-1|TRBJ2-3
TGCAGCGTATCCGCCGCAGATACGCAGTATTTT
CSVSAADTQYF
>TRBD1|-|TRBV6-6|TRBJ1-1
TGTGCCAGCAGCCTACAGGGGATAGGAGCTTTCTTT
CASSLQGIGAFF
>-|-|TRBV5-4|TRBJ2-7
TGTGCCAGCAGGCGGGACAATGGGGGAGGGTACGAGCAGTACTTC
CASRRDNGGGYEQYF
>-|-|TRBV27|TRBJ1-3
TGTGCCAGCAGTCCTCGGACAGACGATTTCTCTGGAAACACCATATATTTT
CASSPRTDDFSGNTIYF
>-|-|TRBV14|TRBJ1-1
TGTGCCAGCAGCCTTTTGCTGACTGAAGCTTTCTTT
CASSLLLTEAFF
>-|-|TRBV6-5|TRBJ1-5
TGTGCCAGCGACGGGGGCACACAGCCCCAGCATTTT
CASDGGTQPQHF
>-|-|TRBV27|TRBJ2-7
TGTGCCAGCAGTCCCTCCACAGTGACCTACGAGCAGTACTTC
CASSPSTVTYEQYF
>TRBD1|-|TRBV5-4|TRBJ1-1
TGTGCCAGCAGCCCAAGGACAGGGAGCATGAACACTGAAGCTTTCTTT
CASSPRTGSMNTEAFF
>-|-|TRBV18|TRBJ1-3
TGTGCCAGCTCGGGAGGGGCTGGAAACACCATATATTTT
CASSGGAGNTIYF
>-|-|TRBV7-9|TRBJ2-7
TGTGCCAGCAGCCCCCCTGGGGGCGCGAGGGAGCAGTACTTC
CASSPPGGAREQYF
>TRBD1|-|TRBV29-1|TRBJ1-1
TGCAGCGTTATGGGACAGGGGGGGACTGAAGCTTTCTTT
CSVMGQGGTEAFF
>-|-|TRBV11-1|TRBJ2-3
TGTGCCAGCAGCTTAGGTCAGGGTGTGGGGACAGATACGCAGTATTTT
CASSLGQGVGTDTQYF
>-|-|TRBV20-1|TRBJ2-1
TGCAGTGCTCGGGATTACCAGGATCTCTTC
CSARDYQDLF
>-|-|TRBV9|TRBJ2-7
TGTGCCAGCAGCGTAGGAGACCACTCCTACGAGCAGTACTTC
CASSVGDHSYEQYF
>-|-|TRBV7-8|TRBJ2-3
TGTGCCAGCCGCTCCGTAGGGGGGTCACCGGATACGCAGTATTTT
CASRSVGGSPDTQYF
>-|-|TRBV5-1|TRBJ1-2
TGCGCCAGCAGCTTGGCCTCTCAAGCACCCTCATACTATGGCTACACCTTC
CASSLASQAPSYYGYTF
>TRBD2|-|TRBV7-6|TRBJ2-1
TGTGCCAGCAGCTTAGTAGCGGGGAACAATGAGCAGTTCTTC
CASSLVAGNNEQFF
>TRBD1|-|TRBV6-5|TRBJ1-4
TGTGCCAGCAGTTACAGAACAGGGGAGGGTGAAAAACTGTTTTTT
CASSYRTGEGEKLFF
>TRBD2|-|TRBV9|TRBJ2-3
TGTGCCAGCAGCTCCCCCCTACTAGCGGGAGCGACCACAGATACGCAGTATTTT
CASSSPLLAGATTDTQYF